This entry is about one T cell receptor beta chain. Its target is unknown. The sample belongs to a study of response to subunit inactivated influenza vaccine. Study outcomes and limitations: Only a handful of new T cells, the authors suggested, are recruited with each seasonal influenza vaccination.

Each CDR3 protein gets one entry after TCRdb re-called the RT-PCR reads with MiXCR. Of hundreds of thousands of distinct CDR3 sequences listed, approximately 15% are singletons. The CDR3 loop spans 16 amino acids. The germline V gene has CDR1 LNHNV and CDR2 YYDKDF (reference sequence). Between the trimmed V and J ends, which lost 0 bases and 8 bases, there was a span of 14 bases. The starting material was PBMCs from blood, obtained around 15 days before vaccination. The chain recombines TRBV15 with TRBJ1-6; TRBD1 might be the D (5 bases). The clonotype was recovered from a man aged 45 to 65 who received an inactivated influenza vaccine. CDR3 in DNA: TGTGCCACCAGCAGAGATCCCCAGGGAAGTGATTCACCCCTCCACTTT. Amino acids: CATSRDPQGSDSPLHF.